A selection of T cell receptor beta chains follows, all from one sample in a study of graft-versus-host responses after intestinal transplantation. TCRdb's copy holds only in-frame clones and misses some; the assay was immunoSEQ multiplex PCR. Among 85,000 to 130,000 clones, roughly nine tenths were seen once, and the ten largest hold 0.9%. These TCRs' antigens remain unknown. Here the sequenced sample was unstimulated CD4+ T cells sorted from spleen or lymph node cells, taken before intestinal transplant. The origin of the receptors is a human donor who received an intestinal transplant. CDR3s include the opening cysteine and the closing phenylalanine or tryptophan. D genes are given only for firm matches. Where a row states a size, it is once, few, many or the class of an expanded clone; other rows omit it.

d_gene: NA
j_gene: TRBJ1-3
abundance: NA
v_gene: TRBV2
CDR3nt: TGTGCCAGCCTACTGGGGGGCCTAATCTCTGGAAACACCATATATTTT
CDR3aa: CASLLGGLISGNTIYF

d_gene: NA
j_gene: TRBJ2-5
abundance: NA
v_gene: TRBV28
CDR3nt: TGTGCCAGCCCAGTCCCCTGGCCTACACCGGGGGAGACCCAGTACTTC
CDR3aa: CASPVPWPTPGETQYF

d_gene: TRBD2
j_gene: TRBJ2-5
abundance: NA
v_gene: TRBV2
CDR3nt: TGTGCCAGCAAGCCCCTAGCGGCTAGGCAAGAGACCCAGTACTTC
CDR3aa: CASKPLAARQETQYF

d_gene: TRBD1
j_gene: TRBJ1-1
abundance: once
v_gene: TRBV29-1
CDR3nt: TGCAGCGTTAGTGAAGGGGGCAGGATCGAGGACACTGAAGCTTTCTTT
CDR3aa: CSVSEGGRIEDTEAFF

d_gene: NA
j_gene: TRBJ1-1
abundance: NA
v_gene: TRBV14
CDR3nt: TGTGCCAGCAGCCTTCTTGGGTACAGTACTGAAGCTTTCTTT
CDR3aa: CASSLLGYSTEAFF

d_gene: TRBD1
j_gene: TRBJ2-7
abundance: once
v_gene: TRBV5-1
CDR3nt: TGCGCCAGCAGCGCTCGAGAGGGGGCGCCCTACGAGCAGTACTTC
CDR3aa: CASSAREGAPYEQYF

d_gene: NA
j_gene: TRBJ1-6
abundance: NA
v_gene: TRBV5-1
CDR3nt: TGCGCCAGCAGCCGGCGCCGGACAGTGGGGGAAAATTCACCCCTCCACTTT
CDR3aa: CASSRRRTVGENSPLHF

d_gene: TRBD1
j_gene: TRBJ1-2
abundance: NA
v_gene: TRBV19
CDR3nt: TGTGCCAGTACTCCAAATCGACAGGGGGGGTACTATGGCTACACCTTC
CDR3aa: CASTPNRQGGYYGYTF

d_gene: NA
j_gene: TRBJ1-2
abundance: NA
v_gene: TRBV28
CDR3nt: TGTGCCAGCAGACTGTGGACGGGTGATGTGGCTAACTATGGCTACACCTTC
CDR3aa: CASRLWTGDVANYGYTF

d_gene: NA
j_gene: TRBJ2-7
abundance: NA
v_gene: TRBV6-6
CDR3nt: TGTGCCAGCAGTTACTTAGCGGAGGCCTACGAGCAGTACTTC
CDR3aa: CASSYLAEAYEQYF

d_gene: TRBD2
j_gene: TRBJ2-1
abundance: NA
v_gene: TRBV19
CDR3nt: TGTGCCAGTAGTCCCGGGAGGTTCCGTGAGCAGTTCTTC
CDR3aa: CASSPGRFREQFF

d_gene: TRBD1
j_gene: TRBJ1-4
abundance: NA
v_gene: TRBV30
CDR3nt: TGTGCCTGGAGTGTCTTTGTCAGGGGGCGTGAAAAACTGTTTTTT
CDR3aa: CAWSVFVRGREKLFF

d_gene: TRBD2
j_gene: TRBJ2-1
abundance: once
v_gene: TRBV5-4
CDR3nt: TGTGCCAGCAGCTTGGTCTCTAGCGGAAACAATGAGCAGTTCTTC
CDR3aa: CASSLVSSGNNEQFF

d_gene: NA
j_gene: TRBJ1-1
abundance: NA
v_gene: TRBV11-3
CDR3nt: TGTGCCAGCAGCTTAGGAAAGGTTTGGGGGAAAGCTTTCTTT
CDR3aa: CASSLGKVWGKAFF

d_gene: NA
j_gene: TRBJ2-6
abundance: once
v_gene: TRBV18
CDR3nt: TGTGCCAGCTCACCACAAGCAGGAACTTTCTCTGGGGCCAACGTCCTGACTTTC
CDR3aa: CASSPQAGTFSGANVLTF

d_gene: NA
j_gene: TRBJ2-5
abundance: once
v_gene: TRBV7-2
CDR3nt: TGTGCCAGCAGCTTAGACTCACTTAGGGTGACCCAGTACTTC
CDR3aa: CASSLDSLRVTQYF

d_gene: NA
j_gene: TRBJ1-2
abundance: NA
v_gene: TRBV6-1
CDR3nt: TGTGCCAGCAGTGTCAACGACCGCTATGTCTACACCTTC
CDR3aa: CASSVNDRYVYTF

d_gene: TRBD1
j_gene: TRBJ1-4
abundance: NA
v_gene: TRBV11-2
CDR3nt: TGTGCCAGCAGCACGGGACAGGGGAATGAAAAACTGTTTTTT
CDR3aa: CASSTGQGNEKLFF

d_gene: NA
j_gene: TRBJ1-1
abundance: NA
v_gene: TRBV5-1
CDR3nt: TGCGCCAGCAGCTCTAGGGAAATGAACACTGAAGCTTTCTTT
CDR3aa: CASSSREMNTEAFF

d_gene: NA
j_gene: TRBJ2-1
abundance: NA
v_gene: TRBV28
CDR3nt: TGTGCCACCGGACGATTTCTCGATGAGCAGTTCTTC
CDR3aa: CATGRFLDEQFF

d_gene: TRBD1
j_gene: TRBJ1-5
abundance: NA
v_gene: TRBV6-5
CDR3nt: TGTGCCAGCAGACATCACAGGGGCGATCAGCCCCAGCATTTT
CDR3aa: CASRHHRGDQPQHF

d_gene: NA
j_gene: TRBJ1-6
abundance: NA
v_gene: TRBV9
CDR3nt: TGTGCCAGAACCCGACGGAGGGTTCGAAATTCACCCCTCCACTTT
CDR3aa: CARTRRRVRNSPLHF

d_gene: TRBD1
j_gene: TRBJ1-3
abundance: NA
v_gene: TRBV15
CDR3nt: TGTGCCACCAGCAGAGTTGCGCGGACAGGAGACTCTGGAAACACCATATATTTT
CDR3aa: CATSRVARTGDSGNTIYF